These 5 T cell receptor beta chains share one sample of origin, sequenced in a study of T cell repertoires and HLA-DP antigens (dated by TCRdb to between 2018 and 2020). Their antigens remain unidentified. The library was obtained by the immunoSEQ multiplex PCR assay. This is the immuneACCESS table as TCRdb keeps it, with only in-frame sequences that have V and J called. A part of the clones is gone; compared with another copy, unresolved V genes explain less than half, and the rest is unexplained. The sample has approximately 100,000 clones on record, about nine tenths of them singletons. 1.5% to 2% of the sample lies in the top ten. The sample was CD4+ T cells from PBMCs. These receptors were obtained from a man over 45 in good health and CMV-seronegative.

CDR3 DNA sequence: TGTGCCAGCAGATTCACTGGGGGAGGACCCTCCTACAATGAGCAGTTCTTC. Protein sequence: CASRFTGGGPSYNEQFF. The genes are TRBV4-2 and TRBJ2-1; D is perhaps TRBD2 (6 bases). Trimming shortened V by 6 bases and J by 0 bases, and 18 bases separated the two germline ends. Per the germline V gene, CDR1 is LGHNA and CDR2 is YNFKEQ. The CDR3 totals 17 residues.

The V gene is TRBV28, the J gene TRBJ1-1, with D unresolved. This CDR3 has 14 amino acids. Trimming stripped 5 bases from V and 0 bases from J, with 10 bases between. Germline V gives CDR1 MDHEN, CDR2 SYDVKM. As DNA, the CDR3 is TGTGCCAGCAGTCCGCCGAGATTGAACACTGAAGCTTTCTTT. This translates into CASSPPRLNTEAFF.

This clone is deemed medium-sized. V usage is TRBV7-2 and J usage is TRBJ1-5, with D possibly matching TRBD1 (5 bases). The length of the CDR3 is 14 residues. Germline V lookup: CDR1 SGHTA, CDR2 FQGNSA. Deletions cut 5 bases from V and 2 bases from J, with 10 bases between. The CDR3 DNA sequence: TGTGCCAGCAGCCCGACGGGGGGCAATCAGCCCCAGCATTTT. This encodes CASSPTGGNQPQHF.

The chain couples TRBV29-1 to TRBJ1-4, with a possible D match to TRBD1 (6 bases). Per germline, CDR1 SQVTM and CDR2 ANQGSEA. The CDR3 sequence is 14 residues long. With 7 bases removed from V and 6 bases from J, the gap between germline ends came to 18 bases. DNA for the CDR3: TGCAGCGCTGGCCTCTCGGGGGGCGATGAAAAACTGTTTTTT. Amino acids: CSAGLSGGDEKLFF.

The rearrangement links TRBV2 to TRBJ1-4, with a tentative D call TRBD1 (5 bases). CDR3 size: 15 residues. The germline gives CDR1 SNHLY, CDR2 FYNNEI. V was shortened by 6 bases and J by 1 base, with 12 bases between the two germline ends. CDR3 nucleotide sequence: TGTGCCAGCAGCTCCCAGGGTCGAACTAATGAAAAACTGTTTTTT. This translates into CASSSQGRTNEKLFF.